One sample yielded the 22 T cell receptor beta chains listed below, sequenced in a study of blood T cell repertoires in COVID-19. Profiling relied on immunoSEQ multiplex PCR, and the TCRdb table lists in-frame clones only, not all of them. The top ten hold roughly 7% of the sample, which has over 150,000 clones, around 84% seen once. Sequencing was performed on peripheral blood. These receptors originate from a man aged 50 or older with active or convalescent COVID-19.

The V and J genes are TRBV29-1 and TRBJ2-1, with 7 bases identical to TRBD2. From germline, CDR1 is SQVTM and CDR2 ANQGSEA. After removal of 5 bases from V and 8 bases from J, the junction contained 3 bases not matched to a gene. The CDR3 sequence is 11 residues long. This chain's CDR3 is CSVLTSDEQFF. In DNA, the CDR3 is TGCAGCGTTTTAACTAGCGATGAGCAGTTCTTC.

The chain couples TRBV28 to TRBJ2-3, with 7 bases aligning to TRBD1. Unmatched junction bases numbered 12, after V lost 1 base and J lost 2 bases. CDR3 length equals 18 residues. Germline V CDR1 and CDR2: MDHEN, SYDVKM. Written as DNA, the CDR3 is TGTGCCAGCAGTTTATTTTCATTCCGGGACAGCCACACAGATACGCAGTATTTT. Residues: CASSLFSFRDSHTDTQYF.

The DNA of the CDR3 is TGTGCCAGCAGCCCCATTCCGGGGTGGAACGAGCAGTACTTC. This gives the protein CASSPIPGWNEQYF. The V and J genes are TRBV11-3 and TRBJ2-7, with D maybe TRBD2 (5 bases). Germline assignment: CDR1 SGHNT and CDR2 YENEEA. The CDR3 contains 14 residues. Trimming cost V 5 bases and J 5 bases, with 16 bases left between them.

The chain couples TRBV28 to TRBJ2-7; 11 bases line up with TRBD2. The CDR3 has 16 residues. The germline CDR1 and CDR2 sequences are MDHEN and SYDVKM. With V trimmed by 2 bases and J by 2 bases, 5 bases remained unmatched. The CDR3 DNA follows: TGTGCCAGCAGTTTAGTCACTAGCGGGAGAACCTACGAGCAGTACTTC. It specifies CASSLVTSGRTYEQYF.

This sequence joins TRBV7-9 and TRBJ2-3, with D tentatively TRBD2 (8 bases). Germline lookup yields CDR1 SEHNR and CDR2 FQNEAQ (reference sequence). The CDR3 sequence is 16 residues long. The V and J ends lost 5 bases and 2 bases respectively, with 17 bases between them. The CDR3 sequence is CASSPREGAVTDTQYF. The CDR3 DNA reads as TGTGCCAGCAGCCCCCGGGAGGGGGCTGTCACAGATACGCAGTATTTT.

The chain combines TRBV5-6 with TRBJ2-5; 10 nucleotides align to TRBD2. The V segment lost 4 bases and the J segment 5 bases; nucleotides outside the gene matches: 8. The CDR3 consists of 15 residues. Germline V gene data show CDR1 as SGHDT and CDR2 as YYEEEE. The CDR3 protein is CASSLSSGSVETQYF. The CDR3 DNA reads as TGTGCCAGCAGCCTATCTAGCGGGAGTGTTGAGACCCAGTACTTC.

This sequence joins TRBV11-2 and TRBJ2-7; 8 bases line up with TRBD1. CDR3 length: 14 amino acids. With V trimmed by 4 bases and J by 4 bases, 6 bases remained unmatched. Per the germline V gene, CDR1 is SGHAT and CDR2 is FQNNGV. The CDR3 reads CASSSPRTGYEQYF. CDR3 DNA: TGTGCCAGCAGCTCCCCGAGGACAGGGTACGAGCAGTACTTC.

This clone was found once. J is TRBJ2-1 and V is TRBV28; TRBD2 agrees at 7 bases. V shed 8 bases and J 8 bases; nucleotides not matched to a gene: 6. Per the germline V gene, CDR1 is MDHEN and CDR2 is SYDVKM. The CDR3 is made up of 12 amino acids. The CDR3 loop is CASEGLVHEQFF. The CDR3 DNA sequence: TGTGCCAGCGAAGGACTAGTCCATGAGCAGTTCTTC.

This chain connects TRBV19 to TRBJ2-5, with a weak D call TRBD2 (5 bases). V lost 5 bases and J 5 bases, leaving 12 bases between the germline ends. CDR3 length: 13 amino acids. CDR1 is LNHDA and CDR2 is SQIVND in the germline V gene (reference sequence). CDR3 amino acids: CASSPRTGETQYF. The CDR3 coding sequence is TGTGCCAGTAGTCCAAGGACGGGGGAGACCCAGTACTTC. Looking up the rest from reference TRBV19 and TRBJ2-5 gives the full variable domain: DGGITQSPKYLFRKEGQNVTLSCEQNLNHDAMYWYRQDPGQGLRLIYYSQIVNDFQKGDIAEGYSVSREKKESFPLTVTSAQKNPTAFYLCASSPRTGETQYFGPGTRLLVL.

V gene TRBV6-2 or TRBV6-3 combines with J gene TRBJ2-7; TRBD2 matches at 7 bases. Germline V gene sequence: CDR1 MNHEY, CDR2 SVGEGT. V shed 4 bases and J 3 bases; nucleotides not matched to a gene: 6. CDR3 length: 14 residues. In DNA form, the CDR3 reads TGTGCCAGCAGTTGGCCGGGGGGTGGCTACGAGCAGTACTTC. Protein product: CASSWPGGGYEQYF.

This rearrangement joins TRBV21-1 to TRBJ1-1; the table assigns TRBD1, which was not confirmed against the DNA. TRBV21-1 is listed as a pseudogene. This CDR3 comprises 14 residues. CDR3 in DNA: TGTGCCAGCAGCAAACAGGGGGCGCACACTGAAGCTTTCTTT. It specifies CASSKQGAHTEAFF.

This clone has a single count. The chain carries TRBV24-1 and TRBJ1-2; 9 bases are shared with TRBD1. The V gene end was trimmed by 9 bases and the J gene end by 2 bases; junction bases not matched to a gene: 6. This CDR3 has 14 residues. CDR1 and CDR2 (germline): KGHDR, SFDVKD. CDR3 sequence reads: CATQGTGWNYGYTF. CDR3 DNA: TGTGCCACCCAGGGGACAGGGTGGAACTATGGCTACACCTTC.

The chain recombines TRBV3-1 (or the pseudogene TRBV3-2) with TRBJ2-5; TRBD2 agrees at 14 bases. The trim removed 1 base at V and 5 bases at J, leaving 6 bases unmatched. The CDR3 is made up of 17 amino acids. The germline gives CDR1 LGHDT, CDR2 YNNKEL (reference sequence). This chain's CDR3 is CASSQVGLAGVGETQYF. As DNA, the CDR3 is TGTGCCAGCAGCCAAGTGGGACTAGCGGGAGTGGGCGAGACCCAGTACTTC.

The chain joins TRBV19 to TRBJ1-3; 7 bases fit TRBD1. The CDR3 totals 15 residues. V was pared by 7 bases and J by 0 bases, with 6 bases of the junction left unmatched. Germline CDR1 is LNHDA and CDR2 is SQIVND (reference sequence). The CDR3 coding sequence is TGTGCCAGTACCCAGGGGGACGGCTCTGGAAACACCATATATTTT. It yields the protein CASTQGDGSGNTIYF.

Notes on this clone: One end of the junction varies from germline; a read error may be responsible. The gene calls are TRBV3-1 (or the pseudogene TRBV3-2) and TRBJ2-7, with D tentatively TRBD2 (5 bases). The CDR3 is 13 amino acids. Germline V lookup: CDR1 LGHDT, CDR2 YNNKEL (reference sequence). This chain's CDR3 is CASSKEGVYEQYF. The CDR3 DNA reads as TGTGCCAGCAGCAAAGAGGGAGTCTACGAGCAGTACTTC.

V gene TRBV5-1 combines with J gene TRBJ2-4; TRBD1 might be the D (5 bases). CDR3 length: 14 amino acids. V lost 0 bases and J lost 8, with 12 bases in between. Germline V lookup: CDR1 SGHRS, CDR2 YFSETQ. CDR3 amino acids: CASSLAREGDIQYF. The CDR3 nucleotides are TGCGCCAGCAGCTTGGCCAGGGAAGGCGACATTCAGTACTTC.

The CDR3, as DNA: TGTGCCACCAGTATCCGGGACAATCAGCCCCAGCATTTT. Translated: CATSIRDNQPQHF. The rearrangement joins TRBV24-1 to TRBJ1-5, with D unclear. Germline lookup yields CDR1 KGHDR and CDR2 SFDVKD. V lost 6 bases and J lost 3, with 8 bases in between. This CDR3 spans 13 amino acids.

The chain carries TRBV24-1 and TRBJ2-3, with D possibly being TRBD2 (6 bases). The germline V and J ends were trimmed by 5 bases and 1 base, with 12 bases remaining between them. CDR3 length equals 15 residues. In germline, CDR1 is KGHDR, CDR2 SFDVKD. CDR3: CATSVRGGGTDTQYF. DNA for the CDR3: TGTGCCACCAGTGTCCGAGGAGGGGGCACAGATACGCAGTATTTT.

J is TRBJ2-1 and V is TRBV6-5; no firm D call. The V end lost 10 bases, the J end lost 1 base, and 8 bases lay between the germline ends. CDR3 size: 12 residues. CDR1 is MNHEY and CDR2 is SVGAGI in the germline V gene. CDR3 coding DNA: TGTGCCACCCGGTTATCCTACAATGAGCAGTTCTTC. Encoded protein: CATRLSYNEQFF.

Only a few counts were recorded for this clone. The chain carries TRBV24-1 and TRBJ1-5, with D possibly TRBD1 on 6 matching bases. Germline lookup yields CDR1 KGHDR and CDR2 SFDVKD. Trimming removed 4 bases from V and 9 bases from J, with 15 bases in between. The CDR3 spans 14 residues. The DNA of the CDR3 is TGTGCCACCAGTGACACCAGGGGTTTCGGGCCCCAGCATTTT. Its translation: CATSDTRGFGPQHF.

This clone occurred a few times. The chain employs TRBV30 and TRBJ2-5, with D perhaps matching TRBD2 (6 bases). The germline gives CDR1 GTSNPN, CDR2 SVGIG (reference sequence). The V gene lost 2 bases and the J gene lost 2 bases, with 15 bases spanning the gap. This CDR3 is built from 15 residues. CDR3 residues: CAWSYRGRRQETQYF. In DNA, the CDR3 is TGTGCCTGGAGTTATCGAGGGAGGAGACAAGAGACCCAGTACTTC.

The CDR3 DNA follows: TGTGCCAGCAGCTTCCAGCGGGGGCCCTACAATGAGCAGTTCTTC. Its protein product is CASSFQRGPYNEQFF. The chain uses TRBV7-2 and TRBJ2-1; 8 bases match TRBD2. From germline, CDR1 is SGHTA and CDR2 FQGNSA. The CDR3 is 15 residues long. Germline trimming cut 3 bases from V and 2 bases from J; bases unmatched to any gene: 3. The full variable domain, with the rest looked up from reference TRBV7-2 and TRBJ2-1, is GAGVSQSPSNKVTEKGKDVELRCDPISGHTALYWYRQSLGQGLEFLIYFQGNSAPDKSGLPSDRFSAERTGGSVSTLTIQRTQQEDSAVYLCASSFQRGPYNEQFFGPGTRLTVL.